In this sample, the clone carrying this TCR beta chain turned up many times. Antigen specificity is unknown. This entry comes from a study of molecular identifiers for immune sequencing clone quantification. Study results and limitations: Same-barcode identical TCR molecules could make highly expanded clones look smaller than they are.

Each CDR3 protein is one row after TCRdb ran MiXCR on the PCR reads. The profile shows over 550,000 distinct CDR3 sequences, approximately 24% of them singletons. This CDR3 is 18 amino acids long. Germline CDR1 and CDR2: KGHDR and SFDVKD. The junction had 5 bases not matched to a gene; V was cut back by 2 bases and J by 0 bases. What was sequenced was naive CD8+ T cells from blood, with Jurkat cell RNA spiked in. Subset: FACS-sorted CD8+CD4-CCR7+CD45RA+ naive T cells. The gene calls are TRBV24-1 and TRBJ2-3; TRBD2 agrees at 12 bases. The receptor's source is a human donor in good health. Some libraries in this study had Jurkat cell RNA spiked in. The CDR3 DNA follows: TGTGCCACCAGTGATTCGACTAGCGGGGGCCTTAGCACAGATACGCAGTATTTT. Translated, it gives CATSDSTSGGLSTDTQYF.